These T cell receptor beta chains were read from a single sample in a study of OX40 agonist ivuxolimab in advanced cancers. TCRdb keeps only in-frame clones here, not all; method: immunoSEQ multiplex PCR. This sample has roughly 80,000 clones; 90% to 95% occur once, and the top ten carry approximately 0.69%. The source was CD4+ or CD8+ T cells sorted from blood, collected in a trial of the OX40 agonist ivuxolimab. The receptors derive from an adult with an advanced solid tumor such as melanoma, head and neck, liver or kidney cancer. The CDR3 runs from the conserved cysteine through the conserved F or W.

j_gene: TRBJ2-7; v_gene: TRBV5-1; CDR3aa: CASSLEGGADEQYF
j_gene: TRBJ2-6; v_gene: TRBV4-1; CDR3aa: CASSHGTGPSGANVLTF
j_gene: TRBJ2-3; v_gene: TRBV29-1; CDR3aa: CSVGPPLPSTDTQYF
j_gene: TRBJ2-3; v_gene: TRBV7-9; CDR3aa: CASSDRSGASTDTQYF
j_gene: TRBJ1-1; v_gene: TRBV5-6; CDR3aa: CASSLYGGRLGEAFF
j_gene: TRBJ1-1; v_gene: TRBV5-4; CDR3aa: CASSYMGRNTEAFF
j_gene: TRBJ2-1; v_gene: TRBV7-2; CDR3aa: CASSLEASVYNEQFF
j_gene: TRBJ2-1; v_gene: TRBV5-4; CDR3aa: CASSPGEGEQFF
j_gene: TRBJ1-4; v_gene: TRBV4-1; CDR3aa: CASSVKIRTGGGFGREKLFF
j_gene: TRBJ2-1; v_gene: TRBV23-1; CDR3aa: CASSQKPRVGEQFF
j_gene: TRBJ2-7; v_gene: TRBV19; CDR3aa: CASSRTSGASSYEQYF
j_gene: TRBJ2-1; v_gene: TRBV28; CDR3aa: CASSSRLAGLQFF
j_gene: TRBJ2-7; v_gene: TRBV2; CDR3aa: CASSGLAVTYEQYF
j_gene: TRBJ1-1; v_gene: TRBV10-1; CDR3aa: CASSVRAFF
j_gene: TRBJ2-5; v_gene: TRBV9; CDR3aa: CASSPHPDSQETQYF
j_gene: TRBJ1-1; v_gene: TRBV29-1; CDR3aa: CSVGHSSSLDTEAFF
j_gene: TRBJ1-5; v_gene: TRBV19; CDR3aa: CASSIQQGTQPQHF
j_gene: TRBJ2-3; v_gene: TRBV5-5; CDR3aa: CASSLPGTDTQYF
j_gene: TRBJ2-6; v_gene: TRBV2; CDR3aa: CASSGNRAGANVLTF
j_gene: TRBJ1-3; v_gene: TRBV7-9; CDR3aa: CASSSKGPLSGNTIYF
j_gene: TRBJ1-1; v_gene: TRBV9; CDR3aa: CASSAQSFNTEAFF
j_gene: TRBJ2-7; v_gene: TRBV5-5; CDR3aa: CASSLYPEISYEQYF
j_gene: TRBJ1-6; v_gene: TRBV27; CDR3aa: CASSTRQGWTRDSPLHF
j_gene: TRBJ2-7; v_gene: TRBV28; CDR3aa: CASSSGGGSYEQYF
j_gene: TRBJ2-2; v_gene: TRBV9; CDR3aa: CASSVARAGFRAGELFF
j_gene: TRBJ2-7; v_gene: TRBV6-5; CDR3aa: CASSYSTSGLSYEQYF
j_gene: TRBJ2-1; v_gene: TRBV30; CDR3aa: CAWSVLWEQFF
j_gene: TRBJ2-3; v_gene: TRBV19; CDR3aa: CASSAPVSADTQYF
j_gene: TRBJ1-2; v_gene: TRBV28; CDR3aa: CASSTGTDLYGYTF
j_gene: TRBJ2-2; v_gene: TRBV19; CDR3aa: CASTVKPGRGTSGRTGELFF
j_gene: TRBJ2-5; v_gene: TRBV7-9; CDR3aa: CASSLGGAGETQYF